The TCR beta chain under discussion was sequenced for a study of T-cell reconstitution after alpha-beta-depleted transplantation in children. V was shortened by 3 bases and J by 2 bases, with 11 bases between the two germline ends. The CDR3 has 14 residues. Unique molecular identifiers tagged the TCRbeta library. One entry per CDR3 protein results from TCRdb running MiXCR on the PCR reads. The sample lists about 540,000 distinct CDR3 sequences, roughly 18% occurring once. The clonotype was recovered from a human donor who donated a stem cell graft to a child with acute lymphoblastic leukemia. The genes are TRBV12-3 or TRBV12-4 and TRBJ2-7; TRBD2 is a possible D gene (6 bases). The starting material was PBMCs from the stem cell graft donor, obtained from the stem cell graft. CDR3 sequence reads: CASSLGEAAYEQYF. The CDR3 DNA reads as TGTGCCAGCAGTTTGGGGGAGGCGGCCTACGAGCAGTACTTC.